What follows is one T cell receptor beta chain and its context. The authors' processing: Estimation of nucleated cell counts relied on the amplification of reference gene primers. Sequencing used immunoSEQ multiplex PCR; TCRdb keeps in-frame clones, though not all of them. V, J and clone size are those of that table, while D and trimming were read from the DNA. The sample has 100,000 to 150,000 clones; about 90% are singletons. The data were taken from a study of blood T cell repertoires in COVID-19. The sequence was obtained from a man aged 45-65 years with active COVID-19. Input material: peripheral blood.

The CDR3 protein is CASPPPGLAGYYTDTQYF. CDR3 nucleotide sequence: TGTGCCAGCCCGCCCCCGGGACTAGCGGGGTACTACACAGATACGCAGTATTTT. The V call is TRBV7-2, the J call TRBJ2-3; 13 bases agree with TRBD2. The length of the CDR3 is 18 residues. CDR1 and CDR2 (germline): SGHTA, FQGNSA. The J segment lost 2 bases and the V segment lost 8 bases, leaving 13 bases of the junction unmatched.